What follows are 14 T cell receptor beta chains derived from one specimen sequenced in a study of T-cell memory formation after mild COVID-19. Each CDR3 protein is one row after TCRdb ran MiXCR on the 5' RACE reads. This table holds about 560,000 distinct CDR3 sequences, roughly a sixth found once. The sequenced material came from PBMCs or a T cell subset sorted from them (not recorded which). The source of these receptors is an adult woman who had mild COVID-19 (a few samples of this study predate the infection). Cell type and time point are not known.

This clonotype was seen a handful of times. This chain joins TRBV30 and TRBJ1-2; 11 bases are a match to TRBD1. Germline V gene sequence: CDR1 GTSNPN, CDR2 SVGIG (reference sequence). This CDR3 has 13 residues. The V and J ends lost 4 bases and 6 bases, in that order; junction bases with no gene match: 4. The CDR3 DNA is TGTGCCTGGATTGGACAGGGGGCGAATGGCTACACCTTC. This codes for CAWIGQGANGYTF. Combining the CDR3 with reference TRBV30 and TRBJ1-2 gives the whole variable domain SQTIHQWPATLVQPVGSPLSLECTVEGTSNPNLYWYRQAAGRGLQLLFYSVGIGQISSEVPQNLSASRPQDRQFILSSKKLLLSDSGFYLCAWIGQGANGYTFGSGTRLTVV.

This clonotype was detected only a few times. The chain recombines TRBV20-1 with TRBJ2-7; 13 bases agree with TRBD2. J gave up 5 bases and V 5 bases, and 9 bases lay outside the gene matches. The CDR3 has 15 amino acids. CDR1 is DFQATT and CDR2 is SNEGSKA in the germline V gene (reference sequence). The CDR3 spells CSAPDRTSGSHEQYF. CDR3 coding DNA: TGCAGTGCTCCTGACAGGACTAGCGGGAGCCACGAGCAGTACTTC.

V is TRBV7-9 and J is TRBJ1-2; TRBD1 might be the D (5 bases). CDR3 length equals 16 residues. The V end lost 4 bases, the J end lost 4 bases, and 19 bases lay between the germline ends. Germline lookup yields CDR1 SEHNR and CDR2 FQNEAQ (reference sequence). CDR3 DNA: TGTGCCAGCAGCTCAACCCGACCGGGGGGGGTCTATGGCTACACCTTC. It translates to CASSSTRPGGVYGYTF.

A few counts support this clonotype. The CDR3 nucleotides are TGTGCCAGCAGTTACTCGAAGCCCCGAGGGGTGTGGGTCACAGATACGCAGTATTTT. This sequence encodes CASSYSKPRGVWVTDTQYF. The V and J genes are TRBV6-7 and TRBJ2-3; the D call may be TRBD1 or TRBD2 (5 bases each). TRBV6-7 is flagged as an ORF with uncertain function. CDR3 length: 19 residues. V lost 0 bases, J lost 2 bases, and 21 bases lay in between.

This chain links TRBV10-3 with TRBJ2-2; D is unresolved. CDR3 size: 13 residues. Germline values: CDR1 ENHRY, CDR2 SYGVKD. Deletions cut 3 bases from V and 0 bases from J, with 2 bases between. CDR3 protein: CAISDANTGELFF. The CDR3 nucleotides read TGTGCCATCAGTGACGCGAACACCGGGGAGCTGTTTTTT.

There are a few counts of this clonotype. The genes are TRBV5-1 and TRBJ1-2, with no clear D. Trimming stripped 2 bases from V and 4 bases from J, with 12 bases between. CDR1 and CDR2 from the germline V gene are SGHRS and YFSETQ. CDR3 size: 14 residues. The CDR3 reads CASSLESPLYGYTF. The CDR3, as DNA: TGCGCCAGCAGCTTAGAGTCACCGCTCTATGGCTACACCTTC.

The V and J genes are TRBV27 and TRBJ2-1; 12 nucleotides agree with TRBD2. The CDR3 is 18 amino acids. With 5 bases clipped from V and 6 bases from J, the junction kept 14 bases outside the gene matches. Per germline, CDR1 MNHEY and CDR2 SMNVEV (reference sequence). CDR3: CASSPPGLAGRGGNEQFF. The CDR3 bases are TGTGCCAGCAGTCCCCCGGGACTAGCGGGCCGGGGGGGCAATGAGCAGTTCTTC.

This clonotype was observed a few times. This sequence joins TRBV7-8 and TRBJ1-1, with 8 bases aligning to TRBD1. CDR1 and CDR2 from the germline V gene are SGHVS and FQNEAQ. After removal of 5 bases from V and 4 bases from J, the junction contained 6 bases not matched to a gene. The CDR3 is 14 residues long. The CDR3 reads CASSPDRDSTEAFF. DNA for the CDR3: TGTGCCAGCAGCCCGGACAGGGATTCCACTGAAGCTTTCTTT.

The chain's CDR3 is CAWSDQLNTEAFF. CDR3 DNA: TGTGCCTGGAGTGATCAGTTGAACACTGAAGCTTTCTTT. The chain employs TRBV30 and TRBJ1-1; D remains unclear. V was cut by 1 base and J by 0 bases, with 6 bases left in between. Germline CDR1 reads GTSNPN; CDR2 reads SVGIG (reference sequence). This CDR3 is 13 amino acids long.

The chain uses TRBV6-1 and TRBJ2-3, with D maybe TRBD2 (5 bases). The CDR3 is 14 amino acids. V dropped 7 bases and J dropped 2 bases, with 13 bases sitting between them. Germline-derived CDR1 and CDR2 are MNHNS and SASEGT. The CDR3 sequence: CASKDGEITDTQYF. CDR3 DNA: TGTGCCAGCAAAGACGGGGAGATCACAGATACGCAGTATTTT.

This clonotype has more than one count but fewer than ten. V and J are TRBV5-6 and TRBJ2-7; D unresolved. Between the trimmed V and J ends, which lost 1 base and 4 bases, there was a span of 15 bases. CDR3 length equals 15 residues. Germline assignment: CDR1 SGHDT and CDR2 YYEEEE. The CDR3 sequence: CASSLSGRYGYEQYF. The CDR3 DNA sequence: TGTGCCAGCAGCTTGTCCGGCAGATACGGATACGAGCAGTACTTC.

This clonotype was counted between two and nine times. V is TRBV9 and J is TRBJ2-2, with D hard to call. The CDR3 is 13 amino acids. CDR1 is SGDLS, CDR2 YYNGEE, per germline. Between the trimmed V and J ends, which lost 0 bases and 7 bases, there was a span of 7 bases. The chain's CDR3 is CASSVGSGGELFF. The CDR3 DNA sequence: TGTGCCAGCAGCGTAGGATCTGGCGGGGAGCTGTTTTTT.

The chain recombines TRBV5-1 with TRBJ1-5; D unclear. From germline, CDR1 is SGHRS and CDR2 YFSETQ. Deletions cut 2 bases from V and 5 bases from J, with 14 bases between. CDR3 length equals 15 residues. As DNA, the CDR3 is TGCGCCAGCAGCTTATCGGACGGAAGAGATCAGCCCCAGCATTTT. Its protein product is CASSLSDGRDQPQHF.

V and J are TRBV4-1 and TRBJ1-1, with TRBD1 as a possible D gene (5 bases). From germline, CDR1 is MGHRA and CDR2 YSYEKL. The CDR3 extends over 16 amino acids. The V gene lost 0 bases and the J gene lost 7 bases, with 18 bases spanning the gap. The CDR3 sequence is CASSQESRRRGYEAFF. The CDR3 bases are TGCGCCAGCAGCCAAGAGTCGAGGCGCCGGGGGTATGAAGCTTTCTTT.